A selection of T cell receptor beta chains follows, all from one sample in a study of blood T cell repertoires in COVID-19. Data came from immunoSEQ multiplex PCR; TCRdb stores just in-frame clones and leaves some out. The table includes 250,000 or so clones, roughly 86% detected once. What was sequenced was peripheral blood. The source of these receptors is a man at least 80 years old with acute or convalescent COVID-19. The CDR3 runs from the conserved cysteine through the conserved F or W. The order of the fields is clone size, J gene, V gene, D gene, CDR3 DNA, CDR3 protein. A D gene is named only where the DNA matches it firmly. Clone size is given for some rows only: seen once, a few or many times, or a class if the clone is expanded.

-,TRBJ1-2,TRBV6-5,-,TGTGCCAGCATGGCCCCAGGACAGTTGCCCTATGGCTACACCTTC,CASMAPGQLPYGYTF
-,TRBJ2-2,TRBV1,-,TGCACCAGCAGCCAAGATCTTCCCGGGGGTTGGGACACCGGGGAGCTGTTTTTT,CTSSQDLPGGWDTGELFF
-,TRBJ2-7,TRBV28,-,TGTGCCAGCAGAGCGGAGAGCTCCTACGAGCAGTACTTC,CASRAESSYEQYF
-,TRBJ1-5,TRBV6-6,-,TGTGCCAGCAGTTCGAGAGGCGGGACCCCCGATCAGCCCCAGCATTTT,CASSSRGGTPDQPQHF
-,TRBJ2-3,TRBV4-1,TRBD2,TGCGCCAGCGGATCACAGGGCCGACTAGCGGGGGGCCGCACAGATACGCAGTATTTT,CASGSQGRLAGGRTDTQYF
-,TRBJ1-2,TRBV7-8,-,TGTGCCAGCAGCCCCAAGGACACCGGGCCCTACACCTTC,CASSPKDTGPYTF
-,TRBJ2-6,TRBV10-3,-,TGTGCCATCAGTGACTTTTCAGACAGGCCGAGCTCTGGGGCCAACGTCCTGACTTTC,CAISDFSDRPSSGANVLTF
-,TRBJ2-1,TRBV5-1,-,TGCGCCAGCAGCTTATCGGGTAGAGTCCATGAGCAGTTCTTC,CASSLSGRVHEQFF
-,TRBJ1-4,TRBV6-5,TRBD1,TGTGCCAGCAACCGAGACAGGGGAGTAGGCGAAAAACTGTTTTTT,CASNRDRGVGEKLFF
-,TRBJ2-7,TRBV6-2/TRBV6-3,TRBD1,TGTGCCAGCAGTCCAGGGACAGGGGGGCGCGAGCAGTACTTC,CASSPGTGGREQYF
-,TRBJ1-3,TRBV11-1,-,TGTGCCAGCAGCTTGAGGCGGGGCTCTGGAAACACCATATATTTT,CASSLRRGSGNTIYF
-,TRBJ2-7,TRBV19,-,TGTGCCAGTAGTATGGCGGGACAGTTCTCCTACGAGCAGTACTTC,CASSMAGQFSYEQYF
-,TRBJ1-3,TRBV7-7,-,TGTGCTAGCAGCGCGGACAGTTCTGGAAACACCATATATTTT,CASSADSSGNTIYF
once,TRBJ2-3,TRBV3-1/TRBV3-2,TRBD1,TGTGCCAGCAGCCAAGCGTCAGGGGGTGGAGATACGCAGTATTTT,CASSQASGGGDTQYF
-,TRBJ2-2,TRBV3-1/TRBV3-2,TRBD1,TGTGCCAGCAGCCAACCGGGACAGGGAGGTCCCGGGGAGCTGTTTTTT,CASSQPGQGGPGELFF
-,TRBJ1-1,TRBV10-3,-,TGTGCCATCAGTGCAGGGGCGAGTTATAAAGGTGAAGCTTTCTTT,CAISAGASYKGEAFF
-,TRBJ1-4,TRBV3-1/TRBV3-2,TRBD1,TGTGCCAGCAGCCGGACAGGGGAAATTGAAAAACTGTTTTTT,CASSRTGEIEKLFF
few,TRBJ1-2,TRBV9,-,TGTGCCAGCAGCGTAGCTACGAAGAGGGCAACTTTTCTCACCTTC,CASSVATKRATFLTF
few,TRBJ2-2,TRBV6-1,TRBD2,TGTGCCAGCAGTGAACTAAGCGGGAGCGCCGGGGAGCTGTTTTTT,CASSELSGSAGELFF
-,TRBJ2-2,TRBV27,-,TGTGCCAGCAGTCATTCCGGGACAAACACCGGGGAGCTGTTTTTT,CASSHSGTNTGELFF
-,TRBJ1-2,TRBV7-9,TRBD1,TGTGCCAGCAGCCCGGACAGGGGGCATGGCTACACCTTC,CASSPDRGHGYTF
few,TRBJ1-2,TRBV29-1,-,TGCAGCGTCCTGACAGGTCGGGCAGGCTACACCTTC,CSVLTGRAGYTF
-,TRBJ1-2,TRBV29-1,TRBD1,TGCAGCGTCGACAGGGGGAACGGAGGCTACACCTTC,CSVDRGNGGYTF
-,TRBJ2-7,TRBV4-2,-,TGTGCCAGCAGCCAAGAGGCTAGTAACCTCGAGCAGTACTTC,CASSQEASNLEQYF
-,TRBJ1-2,TRBV28,TRBD1,TGTGCCAGCAGTTCTAGGGACAGGGCCTATAACTATGGCTACACCTTC,CASSSRDRAYNYGYTF
few,TRBJ2-3,TRBV19,TRBD1,TGTGCCACCTCGCTGGACAGGGCCACAGATACGCAGTATTTT,CATSLDRATDTQYF
-,TRBJ2-1,TRBV6-1,-,TGTGCCAGCAGTGGCGGCCAGGGCAGGCCCTCCTACAATGAGCAGTTCTTC,CASSGGQGRPSYNEQFF
few,TRBJ1-6,TRBV18,-,TGTGCCAGCTCACGCGACAGGTTACGGTCACCCCTCCACTTT,CASSRDRLRSPLHF
-,TRBJ2-5,TRBV18,-,TGTGCCAGCTCACCACCAATAAGCGAGGGTGAGACCCAGTACTTC,CASSPPISEGETQYF
few,TRBJ2-5,TRBV12-3/TRBV12-4,TRBD1,TGTGCCAGCAGCGTGACAGGGGAGGAGACCCAGTACTTC,CASSVTGEETQYF
-,TRBJ1-5,TRBV6-2/TRBV6-3,TRBD1,TGTGCCAGCAGTTACACCTCGACAGGGAATCAGCCCCAGCATTTT,CASSYTSTGNQPQHF
-,TRBJ2-3,TRBV16,-,TGTGCCAGCACTATCACCGGACTGAGCACAGATACGCAGTATTTT,CASTITGLSTDTQYF
-,TRBJ2-5,TRBV7-2,-,TGTGCCAGCAGCTTAGGTATCTTGGCCCAAGAGACCCAGTACTTC,CASSLGILAQETQYF
-,TRBJ1-5,TRBV6-6,-,TGTGCCAGCTGGGGCACCAATCTCAATCAGCCCCAGCATTTT,CASWGTNLNQPQHF
few,TRBJ1-5,TRBV28,-,TGTGCCAGCAGTTTATATCTGGGCCGGGGGGCCCAGCATTTT,CASSLYLGRGAQHF
-,TRBJ1-5,TRBV19,TRBD1,TGTGCCAGTAGTACACTCCGGGGACAGGGCGATCAGCCCCAGCATTTT,CASSTLRGQGDQPQHF
-,TRBJ2-5,TRBV5-1,TRBD2,TGCGCCAGCAGCGGAGGGACTAGCGGGAGAGGCGAGACCCAGTACTTC,CASSGGTSGRGETQYF
-,TRBJ2-3,TRBV3-1/TRBV3-2,-,TGTGCCAGCAGCCCCTCCACAGATACGCAGTATTTT,CASSPSTDTQYF
-,TRBJ1-2,TRBV5-1,-,TGCGCCAGCAGCTTGGAGACAGACTATGGCTACACCTTC,CASSLETDYGYTF
-,TRBJ2-7,TRBV4-2,TRBD1,TGTGCCAGCAGCCCTGCTACAGGGGGAACCTACGAGCAGTACTTC,CASSPATGGTYEQYF
-,TRBJ1-1,TRBV6-5,TRBD1,TGTGCCAGCAGGCCAGGACAGGCAGAAGCTTTCTTT,CASRPGQAEAFF
-,TRBJ1-6,TRBV9,-,TGTGCCAGCAGCGCCCCTGGGACATCCATTAATTCACCCCTCCACTTT,CASSAPGTSINSPLHF
-,TRBJ1-1,TRBV12-5,-,TGTGCTAGTGGTTTGCCACCAGGGGAGGCTTTCTTT,CASGLPPGEAFF
-,TRBJ1-2,TRBV7-2,TRBD1,TGTGCCAGCAGCCTTCGACAGGGTGACAGCTACACCTTC,CASSLRQGDSYTF
-,TRBJ1-1,TRBV10-2,-,TGCGCCAGCAGCTCCGACATGCGCACTGAAGCTTTCTTT,CASSSDMRTEAFF